The 26 T cell receptor beta chains below come from one sample, sequenced in a study of blood T cell repertoires in COVID-19. The repertoire was sequenced with immunoSEQ multiplex PCR; TCRdb's copy has only in-frame clones and lacks some. The sample has 150,000 to 170,000 clones; about three quarters are singletons. Sequencing was performed on peripheral blood. These receptors all stem from a man at least 80 years old with acute or convalescent COVID-19.

This clone was counted between two and nine times. The chain uses TRBV10-3 and TRBJ2-3; TRBD2 matches at 8 bases. The CDR3 has 17 residues. Germline V gene sequence: CDR1 ENHRY, CDR2 SYGVKD. V was pared by 7 bases and J by 6 bases, with 18 bases of the junction left unmatched. The CDR3 coding sequence is TGTGCCATCACCCCCCGGCAGAGCGGGGGCATAGGGGATACGCAGTATTTT. It encodes CAITPRQSGGIGDTQYF.

The chain uses TRBV6-5 and TRBJ1-1, with TRBD1 matching over 7 bases. V was pared by 5 bases and J by 1 base, with 1 base of the junction left unmatched. Germline values: CDR1 MNHEY, CDR2 SVGAGI. The CDR3 spans 13 residues. DNA for the CDR3: TGTGCCAGCAGTCGGACAGGGAACACTGAAGCTTTCTTT. It is translated as CASSRTGNTEAFF.

The chain joins TRBV7-6 to TRBJ2-1; D possibly corresponds to TRBD2 (6 bases). Germline lookup yields CDR1 SGHVS and CDR2 FNYEAQ. The CDR3 covers 16 residues. V was shortened by 3 bases and J by 9 bases, with 21 bases between the two germline ends. The CDR3 loop reads CASSLGWGGETGEQFF. CDR3 nucleotides: TGTGCCAGCAGCTTGGGGTGGGGAGGTGAAACGGGTGAGCAGTTCTTC.

This clone came up many times. The V call is TRBV7-9, the J call TRBJ2-2, with 7 bases identical to TRBD1. Trimming cost V 1 base and J 4 bases; bases outside gene matches: 3. Germline lookup yields CDR1 SEHNR and CDR2 FQNEAQ (reference sequence). The CDR3 is 15 amino acids. For the CDR3, the DNA is TGTGCCAGCAGCTTAGGACAGGGCCCCACCGGGGAGCTGTTTTTT. Its protein is CASSLGQGPTGELFF. Full variable domain (outside the CDR3, taken from reference TRBV7-9 and TRBJ2-2): DTGVSQNPRHKITKRGQNVTFRCDPISEHNRLYWYRQTLGQGPEFLTYFQNEAQLEKSRLLSDRFSAERPKGSFSTLEIQRTEQGDSAMYLCASSLGQGPTGELFFGEGSRLTVL.

This rearrangement joins TRBV23-1 to TRBJ2-7, with D perhaps matching TRBD1 (5 bases). Being an ORF, TRBV23-1 has a function that is uncertain. The CDR3 loop spans 13 amino acids. Trimming stripped 6 bases from V and 3 bases from J, with 12 bases between. DNA of the CDR3: TGCGCCAGCAGGACAGACCCTCGCTACGAGCAGTACGTC. It yields the protein CASRTDPRYEQYV.

The V call is TRBV24-1, the J call TRBJ2-7, with D possibly being TRBD2 (5 bases). The germline CDR1 and CDR2 sequences are KGHDR and SFDVKD. V lost 0 bases and J 6 bases, leaving 14 bases between the germline ends. The CDR3 covers 15 residues. The CDR3 region is CATSDLRDFSCEQYV. The CDR3 nucleotides are TGTGCCACCAGTGATTTGCGGGATTTCAGCTGCGAGCAGTACGTC.

This clone was observed a handful of times. In nucleotides, the CDR3 is TGTGCCAGCTCACCACTAGCGGCGACTACAGATACGCAGTATTTT. Its translation is CASSPLAATTDTQYF. The chain couples TRBV18 to TRBJ2-3, with D tentatively TRBD2 (6 bases). Germline V gene sequence: CDR1 KGHSH, CDR2 LQKENI. Between the trimmed V and J ends, which lost 1 base and 3 bases, there was a span of 11 bases. The CDR3 is made up of 15 amino acids.

J is TRBJ1-1 and V is TRBV5-1, with 9 bases matching TRBD1. The V and J ends lost 0 bases and 4 bases, in that order; junction bases with no gene match: 7. The CDR3 consists of 16 residues. Germline CDR1 is SGHRS and CDR2 is YFSETQ. The CDR3 reads CASSLATGGRGTEAFF. The CDR3 nucleotides read TGCGCCAGCAGCTTGGCCACAGGGGGCCGGGGCACTGAAGCTTTCTTT.

The chain is built from TRBV20-1 and TRBJ2-7; 10 nucleotides match TRBD2. The V and J ends lost 3 bases and 1 base, in that order; junction bases with no gene match: 3. Germline CDR1 reads DFQATT; CDR2 reads SNEGSKA (reference sequence). This CDR3 contains 14 residues. CDR3 sequence reads: CSASNSGGSYEQYV. The CDR3, as DNA: TGCAGTGCTAGTAATAGCGGGGGGTCCTACGAGCAGTACGTC.

The V gene is TRBV6-1, the J gene TRBJ2-7; TRBD1 aligns across 8 bases. Germline loops: CDR1 MNHNS, CDR2 SASEGT. V shed 2 bases, J shed 7 bases, and the junction held 7 bases outside the gene matches. CDR3 length equals 14 residues. For the CDR3, the DNA is TGTGCCAGCAGTGAATTGCAGGGGGCATGGGAGCAGTACGTC. Its translation: CASSELQGAWEQYV.

The chain uses TRBV7-9 and TRBJ1-1; D is perhaps TRBD1 (5 bases). CDR1 SEHNR and CDR2 FQNEAQ come from the germline V gene (reference sequence). The CDR3 extends over 15 amino acids. V was shortened by 7 bases and J by 0 bases, with 15 bases between the two germline ends. CDR3 in DNA: TGTGCCAGCACCATTTCAGGGAAGATGAACACTGAAGCTTTCTTT. Residues: CASTISGKMNTEAFF.

This chain uses TRBV5-1 with TRBJ2-4, with D perhaps matching TRBD1 (6 bases). Germline loops: CDR1 SGHRS, CDR2 YFSETQ. Trimming took 0 bases from V and 9 from J, leaving 10 bases between them. The CDR3 spans 13 residues. For the CDR3, the DNA is TGCGCCAGCAGCTTGGACAGGGTAGGCATTCAGTACTTC. The encoded protein is CASSLDRVGIQYF.

This sequence joins TRBV7-8 and TRBJ2-3; 12 bases match TRBD2. CDR1 SGHVS and CDR2 FQNEAQ come from the germline V gene. The CDR3 is 22 residues long. V lost 4 bases to trimming and J lost 2 bases; unmatched junction nucleotides: 22. CDR3 sequence (DNA): TGTGCCAGCAGCTCTAGCGGGGGGGCAAAGAATCGCTTCGTGGAGCTCACAGATACGCAGTATTTT. As protein: CASSSSGGAKNRFVELTDTQYF.

The chain employs TRBV5-5 and TRBJ1-3; tentatively, D is TRBD1 (6 bases). The germline V gene has CDR1 SGHKS and CDR2 YYEKEE (reference sequence). V lost 4 bases, J lost 0 bases, and 14 bases lay in between. The CDR3 runs to 16 residues. The CDR3 region has the DNA TGTGCCAGCAGCCTTGGAAGGGGGTTCTCTGGAAACACCATATATTTT. As protein: CASSLGRGFSGNTIYF.

The chain combines TRBV3-1 (or the pseudogene TRBV3-2) with TRBJ2-5, with 10 bases aligning to TRBD2. The CDR3 consists of 15 residues. Unmatched junction bases numbered 7, after V lost 4 bases and J lost 5 bases. Germline V gene sequence: CDR1 LGHDT, CDR2 YNNKEL (reference sequence). This chain's CDR3 is CASSLLAGPYETQYF. The CDR3 region has the DNA TGTGCCAGCAGCCTACTAGCGGGGCCGTATGAGACCCAGTACTTC.

The chain employs TRBV4-1 and TRBJ1-2; no clear D. This CDR3 is built from 14 residues. Looked up from germline, CDR1 is MGHRA and CDR2 is YSYEKL. V lost 2 bases and J 8 bases, leaving 15 bases between the germline ends. CDR3 sequence (DNA): TGCGCCAGCAGCCAAAGCTCGGGTTCTGTAGGCTACACCTTC. Its translation: CASSQSSGSVGYTF.

A single count supports this clone. This chain connects TRBV5-6 to TRBJ1-1, with D hard to call. The V and J ends lost 2 bases and 0 bases respectively, with 5 bases between them. This CDR3 contains 13 residues. Germline assignment: CDR1 SGHDT and CDR2 YYEEEE. CDR3 nucleotide sequence: TGTGCCAGCAGCTTTTACTTGAACACTGAAGCTTTCTTT. Translation gives CASSFYLNTEAFF.

V usage is TRBV2 and J usage is TRBJ1-4; 9 nucleotides match TRBD1. The germline CDR1 and CDR2 sequences are SNHLY and FYNNEI. Trimming cost V 4 bases and J 6 bases; bases outside gene matches: 9. CDR3 length equals 16 residues. CDR3 in amino acids: CASSVAIWTGDEKLFF. DNA of the CDR3: TGTGCCAGCAGTGTGGCTATCTGGACAGGGGATGAAAAACTGTTTTTT.

The chain combines TRBV4-1 with TRBJ1-1; D may be TRBD1 (5 bases). This CDR3 has 14 amino acids. Germline V gene data show CDR1 as MGHRA and CDR2 as YSYEKL. The germline V and J ends were trimmed by 8 bases and 2 bases, with 15 bases remaining between them. DNA of the CDR3: TGCGCCAGCCGTCGACGACAGTTCAACACTGAAGCTTTCTTT. Translated: CASRRRQFNTEAFF.

This chain connects TRBV18 to TRBJ2-6; 7 bases line up with TRBD1. The V gene end was trimmed by 4 bases and the J gene end by 0 bases; junction bases not matched to a gene: 6. The length of the CDR3 is 17 residues. Germline V gives CDR1 KGHSH, CDR2 LQKENI. The CDR3: CASSRGQAFSGANVLTF. The CDR3 DNA sequence: TGTGCCAGCTCACGCGGACAGGCATTCTCTGGGGCCAACGTCCTGACTTTC.

The chain is built from TRBV5-1 and TRBJ1-5; D is uncertain. The CDR3 is 14 residues long. V dropped 0 bases and J dropped 4 bases, with 8 bases sitting between them. CDR1 and CDR2 from the germline V gene are SGHRS and YFSETQ. CDR3 nucleotide sequence: TGCGCCAGCAGCTTGGACGTCGGGAATCAGCCCCAGCATTTT. Its protein is CASSLDVGNQPQHF.

This chain uses TRBV5-5 with TRBJ1-4; 9 bases fit TRBD1. The germline V gene encodes CDR1 SGHKS and CDR2 YYEKEE (reference sequence). CDR3 length equals 16 residues. V lost 3 bases and J lost 1; bases outside the gene matches: 4. The CDR3 here is CASSWGQGGTNEKLFF. As DNA, the CDR3 is TGTGCCAGCAGCTGGGGACAGGGAGGAACTAATGAAAAACTGTTTTTT.

The chain is built from TRBV10-2 and TRBJ2-3, with 11 positions matching TRBD2. J lost 0 bases, V lost 2 bases, and 4 bases had no gene match. From germline, CDR1 is WSHSY and CDR2 SAAADI. CDR3 size: 17 residues. The CDR3, as DNA: TGCGCCAGCAGTGAGACTAGCGGGGGATATAGCACAGATACGCAGTATTTT. Its protein product is CASSETSGGYSTDTQYF.

This clone was recorded only once. Here the CDR3 DNA reads TGTGCCTGGTCGAGGACAGGGGGCTTTATGTACGAGCAGTACTTC. It encodes CAWSRTGGFMYEQYF. The genes are TRBV30 and TRBJ2-7, with 11 bases identical to TRBD1. CDR3 length: 15 amino acids. V trimming: 5 bases; J trimming: 4 bases; junction bases outside the gene matches: 10. CDR1 GTSNPN and CDR2 SVGIG come from the germline V gene (reference sequence).

The CDR3 sequence is CASTQEGYGYTF. The CDR3 DNA is TGTGCCAGTACGCAGGAAGGTTACGGCTACACCTTC. V usage is TRBV19 and J usage is TRBJ1-2; D uncertain. V was cut by 7 bases and J by 8 bases, with 14 bases left in between. The CDR3 contains 12 residues. Germline values: CDR1 LNHDA, CDR2 SQIVND (reference sequence).

This rearrangement joins TRBV11-3 to TRBJ1-2; perhaps TRBD1 as D (6 bases). Trimming cost V 3 bases and J 5 bases, with 10 bases left between them. CDR1 SGHNT and CDR2 YENEEA come from the germline V gene. This CDR3 is built from 13 residues. CDR3 sequence: CASSLGGLYGYTF. CDR3 DNA sequence: TGTGCCAGCAGCTTGGGGGGGCTGTATGGCTACACCTTC.